These 19 T cell receptor beta chains were all obtained from the same sample, sequenced in a study of blood T cell repertoires in COVID-19. Assay used: immunoSEQ multiplex PCR; TCRdb lists only in-frame clones, some missing. The table records tens of thousands of clones, approximately 88% of them present only once. Sequencing used peripheral blood. These TCRs come from a human donor in a cohort sampled during active COVID-19.

The genes are TRBV6-4 and TRBJ2-3; 13 bases fit TRBD2. CDR1 is MRHNA and CDR2 is SNTAGT in the germline V gene. Unmatched junction bases numbered 0, after V lost 2 bases and J lost 1 base. This CDR3 spans 16 amino acids. The CDR3 bases are TGTGCCAGCAGTGACGGGACTAGCGGGGGCACAGATACGCAGTATTTT. It yields the protein CASSDGTSGGTDTQYF.

The CDR3 loop is CASSLSSGGLSTDTQYF. The CDR3 region has the DNA TGCGCCAGCAGCTTATCTAGCGGGGGGCTGAGCACAGATACGCAGTATTTT. V usage is TRBV5-1 and J usage is TRBJ2-3; TRBD2 aligns across 11 bases. Per the germline V gene, CDR1 is SGHRS and CDR2 is YFSETQ. The V segment lost 2 bases and the J segment 0 bases; nucleotides outside the gene matches: 5. The CDR3 spans 17 residues.

This clone has a handful of counts. The rearrangement joins TRBV7-2 to TRBJ1-5, with D hard to call. CDR1 is SGHTA, CDR2 FQGNSA, per germline. Trimming removed 5 bases at V and 2 bases at J, with 13 bases between. There are 15 residues in the CDR3. The CDR3 is CASSPSGQRNQPQHF. CDR3 sequence (DNA): TGTGCCAGCAGCCCCTCTGGGCAGCGCAATCAGCCCCAGCATTTT.

The chain employs TRBV10-3 and TRBJ1-4, with TRBD1 identical over 10 bases. Germline V gene lookup returns CDR1 ENHRY and CDR2 SYGVKD. The CDR3 covers 15 residues. V gave up 2 bases and J gave up 5 bases; unmatched junction bases: 2. Here the CDR3 DNA reads TGTGCCATCAGTGAGCGGGGACAGGGGAATGAAAAACTGTTTTTT. Protein sequence: CAISERGQGNEKLFF.

This chain's CDR3 is CASQRDSPLSDTEAFF. Written as DNA, the CDR3 is TGTGCCAGCCAAAGGGACAGTCCCCTGTCGGACACTGAAGCTTTCTTT. The chain carries TRBV28 and TRBJ1-1, with 7 bases fitting TRBD1. The junction had 15 bases not matched to a gene; V was cut back by 8 bases and J by 3 bases. The CDR3 consists of 16 residues. Germline V lookup: CDR1 MDHEN, CDR2 SYDVKM.

The sample holds a few counts of this clone. The chain carries TRBV7-3 and TRBJ2-2; 8 bases align to TRBD2. J was trimmed by 2 bases and V by 3 bases; bases with no gene match: 11. CDR3 length: 18 amino acids. The germline V gene encodes CDR1 SGHTA and CDR2 FQGTGA. Here the CDR3 reads CASSFYPTSGDNTGELFF. The CDR3 nucleotides read TGTGCCAGCAGCTTTTATCCCACTAGCGGAGACAACACCGGGGAGCTGTTTTTT.

This clone has a single count. V is TRBV7-2 and J is TRBJ2-5, with 10 nucleotides matching TRBD2. The CDR3 length is 19 residues. The germline CDR1 and CDR2 sequences are SGHTA and FQGNSA. V lost 3 bases and J lost 4; bases outside the gene matches: 17. The CDR3 DNA reads TGTGCCAGCAGCTTCCGACTAGGACTAGCGGACCTAAGGGTAGAGACCCAGTACTTC. Its translation: CASSFRLGLADLRVETQYF.

The V gene is TRBV5-1, the J gene TRBJ2-3; 8 bases match TRBD2. The CDR3 extends over 15 amino acids. Germline assignment: CDR1 SGHRS and CDR2 YFSETQ. Trimming took 3 bases from V and 1 from J; bases not matched to a gene: 4. CDR3 DNA: TGCGCCAGCAGCTATGGGGGACTAGGCACAGATACGCAGTATTTT. It encodes CASSYGGLGTDTQYF.

The J gene is TRBJ2-1, the V gene TRBV3-1 (or the pseudogene TRBV3-2), with 14 positions matching TRBD2. This CDR3 spans 15 amino acids. Germline lookup yields CDR1 LGHDT and CDR2 YNNKEL (reference sequence). V was clipped by 4 bases and J by 5 bases; unmatched bases: 1. The CDR3 reads CASSPTSGGDNEQFF. CDR3 DNA sequence: TGTGCCAGCAGCCCGACTAGCGGGGGGGACAATGAGCAGTTCTTC.

The chain combines TRBV5-1 with TRBJ1-1; tentative D call: TRBD1 (5 bases). Germline CDR1 is SGHRS and CDR2 is YFSETQ. V shed 7 bases and J shed 1 base, with 11 bases lying between them. CDR3 length equals 13 residues. The CDR3 protein is CASSPGENTEAFF. CDR3 bases: TGCGCCAGCTCCCCGGGGGAGAACACTGAAGCTTTCTTT.

The chain has TRBV18 and TRBJ2-1; D gene ambiguous. Germline loops: CDR1 KGHSH, CDR2 LQKENI. CDR3 length: 13 amino acids. Between the trimmed V and J ends, which lost 0 bases and 9 bases, there was a span of 9 bases. This CDR3 reads CASSPPGSVEQFF. As DNA, the CDR3 is TGTGCCAGCTCACCACCCGGTTCGGTTGAGCAGTTCTTC.

This sequence joins TRBV19 and TRBJ1-1; 7 nucleotides align to TRBD1. Losses at the gene ends were 4 bases for V and 0 bases for J; bases not matched to a gene: 5. Germline CDR1 reads LNHDA; CDR2 reads SQIVND (reference sequence). The length of the CDR3 is 15 residues. In nucleotides, the CDR3 is TGTGCCAGTAGTAGTGGACAGGTTTTGAACACTGAAGCTTTCTTT. Translated: CASSSGQVLNTEAFF.

This chain uses TRBV30 with TRBJ2-3; no definite D call. The germline CDR1 and CDR2 sequences are GTSNPN and SVGIG (reference sequence). The V and J ends lost 4 bases and 5 bases respectively, with 16 bases between them. The CDR3 runs to 14 residues. The CDR3 sequence is CAWNRQSRGDTQYF. CDR3 sequence (DNA): TGTGCCTGGAATCGGCAGTCCCGCGGAGATACGCAGTATTTT.

The V call is TRBV18, the J call TRBJ2-3; 8 bases align to TRBD2. Trimming removed 1 base from V and 5 bases from J; junction bases left unmatched: 14. The CDR3 is 18 residues long. Germline CDR1 is KGHSH and CDR2 is LQKENI. The CDR3, as DNA: TGTGCCAGCTCACCACGTTTTACCAGCGGGGGCCGGGGAGATACGCAGTATTTT. Translated, it gives CASSPRFTSGGRGDTQYF.

The chain combines TRBV4-1 with TRBJ2-1; 12 nucleotides line up with TRBD2. The CDR3 is made up of 19 amino acids. After removal of 0 bases from V and 3 bases from J, the junction contained 9 bases not matched to a gene. Germline assignment: CDR1 MGHRA and CDR2 YSYEKL. Here the CDR3 reads CASSQEALAGGPYYNEQFF. The CDR3 DNA reads as TGCGCCAGCAGCCAAGAAGCCCTAGCGGGGGGGCCCTACTACAATGAGCAGTTCTTC.

V usage is TRBV9 and J usage is TRBJ2-2, with D perhaps matching TRBD2 (5 bases). In germline, CDR1 is SGDLS, CDR2 YYNGEE. Trimming took off 3 bases at V and 0 bases at J, with 15 bases between the two ends. This CDR3 region has 17 residues. CDR3 nucleotide sequence: TGTGCCAGCAGCGAGCCCTTTGGACTCCCGAACACCGGGGAGCTGTTTTTT. This sequence encodes CASSEPFGLPNTGELFF.

V usage is TRBV18 and J usage is TRBJ2-5; 8 bases line up with TRBD2. CDR1 is KGHSH and CDR2 is LQKENI in the germline V gene. V shed 2 bases and J 3 bases; nucleotides not matched to a gene: 5. The CDR3 runs 15 residues. CDR3 sequence: CASSPSTSGEETQYF. The CDR3 DNA sequence: TGTGCCAGCTCACCAAGCACTAGCGGAGAAGAGACCCAGTACTTC.

V gene TRBV21-1 combines with J gene TRBJ2-1; TRBD2 reflects the table's D call only, with no check against the DNA. TRBV21-1 is a pseudogene. This CDR3 contains 21 residues. In DNA form, the CDR3 reads TGTGCCAGCAGCACCACAACGGGACTAGCGGGAGAGAACCTTTGGGACAATGAGCAGTTCTTC. This translates into CASSTTTGLAGENLWDNEQFF.

The rearrangement links TRBV28 to TRBJ1-1; 9 bases line up with TRBD1. The V and J ends lost 5 bases and 7 bases, in that order; junction bases with no gene match: 8. Germline V gene lookup returns CDR1 MDHEN and CDR2 SYDVKM. This CDR3 is built from 14 residues. The CDR3 reads CASSPYRGRDEAFF. The CDR3 nucleotides are TGTGCCAGCAGTCCCTACAGGGGGCGCGATGAAGCTTTCTTT.